This TCR beta chain was sequenced during a study of molecular identifiers for immune sequencing clone quantification. About this clonotype itself: The antigen is unknown. This sequence may be a read error, since a much larger clone differs from it by one base.

TCRdb passed the PCR reads through MiXCR, listing each CDR3 protein once. The sample records about 510,000 distinct CDR3 sequences, about 25% being singletons. Study-level points and caveats: It was shown that clones above 20 RNA copies held over 97% of effector molecules, but under 1% in naive cells.

Sequencing libraries of naive CD8 cells derived from approximately 20,000 to 980,000 sorted cells with 10%, 30% or 50% RNA. CDR1 and CDR2 (germline): GTSNPN, SVGIG (reference sequence). This CDR3 has 12 amino acids. This receptor was taken from a human donor in good health. Some libraries in this study had Jurkat cell RNA spiked in. Sequencing was done on a sample of naive CD8+ T cells from blood, with Jurkat cell RNA spiked in. Subset denoted: FACS-sorted CD8+CD4-CCR7+CD45RA+ naive T cells. The chain joins TRBV30 to TRBJ1-1; 8 nucleotides agree with TRBD1. The CDR3 loop reads CACRTGRTEAYF. CDR3 coding DNA: TGTGCCTGTAGGACAGGGAGGACTGAAGCTTACTTT.